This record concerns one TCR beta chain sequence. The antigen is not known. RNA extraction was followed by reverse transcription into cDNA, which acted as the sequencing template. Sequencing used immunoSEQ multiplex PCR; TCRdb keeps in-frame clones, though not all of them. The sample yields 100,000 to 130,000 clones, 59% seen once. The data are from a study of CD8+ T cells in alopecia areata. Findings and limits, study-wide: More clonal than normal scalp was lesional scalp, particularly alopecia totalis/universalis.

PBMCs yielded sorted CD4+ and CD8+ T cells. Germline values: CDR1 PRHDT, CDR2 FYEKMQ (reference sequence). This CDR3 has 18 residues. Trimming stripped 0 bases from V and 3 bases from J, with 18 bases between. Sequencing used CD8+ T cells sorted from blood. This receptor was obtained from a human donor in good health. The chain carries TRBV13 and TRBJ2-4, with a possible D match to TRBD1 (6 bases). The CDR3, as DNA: TGTGCCAGCAGCTTAGGCGCAGGGGAAGTGTCCTACAAAAACATTCAGTACTTC. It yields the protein CASSLGAGEVSYKNIQYF.